This T cell receptor (beta chain) is drawn from a study of beta chain features in type 1 diabetes. Expressed TCRB transcripts were sequenced because the isolated RNA had all been reverse transcribed beforehand. Clones were read by immunoSEQ multiplex PCR, and TCRdb kept only the in-frame ones, dropping some. The sample records under 450,000 clones, over 11% being singletons. This clone was found a few times. Its antigen is unknown. The study, taken as a whole, reports: VDJ junctions from type 1 diabetes patients carried fewer insertions and larger deletions. A greater similarity of naive, central memory and Treg TCRB repertoires was seen among patients than among healthy donors.

This receptor was obtained from a man under 40 in good health. Sequencing was carried out using naive CD4+ T cells from blood.

The CDR3 region has the DNA TGTGCCAGCAGCTTGGTAACGACAGGGATTGATGAAGCTTTCTTT. Residues: CASSLVTTGIDEAFF. V is TRBV5-6 and J is TRBJ1-1; 7 bases match TRBD1. The trim removed 0 bases at V and 7 bases at J, leaving 9 bases unmatched. Germline CDR1 is SGHDT and CDR2 is YYEEEE. The length of the CDR3 is 15 residues.